Below are 17 T cell receptor beta chains sequenced from a single sample in a study of blood T cell repertoires in COVID-19. Profiling relied on immunoSEQ multiplex PCR, and the TCRdb table lists in-frame clones only, not all of them. The table lists approximately 350,000 clones, about 90% of them singletons. Sequenced sample: PBMCs or T cells enriched from blood (not recorded which). The receptors were gathered from a young woman who had recovered from COVID-19.

The V gene is TRBV27, the J gene TRBJ1-1; D unresolved. The CDR3 covers 14 residues. V was shortened by 2 bases and J by 5 bases, with 12 bases between the two germline ends. CDR1 is MNHEY, CDR2 SMNVEV, per germline (reference sequence). CDR3 loop: CASSLEMTGTEAFF. The CDR3 coding sequence is TGTGCCAGCAGTTTAGAGATGACTGGGACTGAAGCTTTCTTT.

The chain combines TRBV11-2 with TRBJ2-2; 10 nucleotides align to TRBD2. The CDR3 covers 15 residues. After removal of 6 bases from V and 5 bases from J, the junction contained 6 bases not matched to a gene. CDR1 and CDR2 from the germline V gene are SGHAT and FQNNGV. The CDR3 region is CASSYTSGATGELFF. The DNA for the CDR3 is TGTGCCAGCAGTTATACTAGCGGGGCTACCGGGGAGCTGTTTTTT.

This clone appeared a single time. This chain joins TRBV5-1 and TRBJ1-4, with D perhaps TRBD1 (6 bases). CDR1 is SGHRS and CDR2 is YFSETQ in the germline V gene. CDR3 length: 16 amino acids. V lost 2 bases and J 3 bases, leaving 14 bases between the germline ends. The CDR3 DNA reads TGCGCCAGCAGCTTACCCACAGGGAACGCTAATGAAAAACTGTTTTTT. It specifies CASSLPTGNANEKLFF.

This chain links TRBV29-1 with TRBJ1-1, with a weak D call TRBD1 (5 bases). Deletions cut 7 bases from V and 2 bases from J, with 23 bases between. The CDR3 loop spans 16 amino acids. Germline CDR1 SQVTM, CDR2 ANQGSEA. The CDR3, as DNA: TGCAGCGACTGGTCGGGGGACTCGGTATCAAACACTGAAGCTTTCTTT. Translated, it gives CSDWSGDSVSNTEAFF.

The chain has TRBV3-1 (or the pseudogene TRBV3-2) and TRBJ1-1; D is undetermined. This CDR3 is 14 amino acids long. Germline values: CDR1 LGHDT, CDR2 YNNKEL (reference sequence). Trimming removed 4 bases from V and 11 bases from J, with 20 bases in between. CDR3 residues: CASSPREGTLGAFF. CDR3 nucleotides: TGTGCCAGCAGCCCCCGGGAGGGCACCCTGGGGGCTTTCTTT.

The rearrangement joins TRBV6-4 to TRBJ1-4; D unclear. The germline gives CDR1 MRHNA, CDR2 SNTAGT. The CDR3 runs 12 residues. The DNA of the CDR3 is TGTGCACAGAGGGCCGCCCAAGAAAAACTGTTTTTT. Its protein is CAQRAAQEKLFF.

The chain employs TRBV5-1 and TRBJ2-3; the D gene is possibly TRBD2 (6 bases). The CDR3 consists of 15 residues. The V end was cut by 0 bases, the J end by 6 bases, with 14 bases between. The V gene's germline CDR1 is SGHRS and CDR2 YFSETQ. This CDR3 is CASSLATGVADTQYF. In nucleotides, the CDR3 is TGCGCCAGCAGCTTGGCTACGGGGGTGGCGGATACGCAGTATTTT.

The chain employs TRBV19 and TRBJ2-7; 9 nucleotides match TRBD1. The CDR3 extends over 13 amino acids. Losses at the gene ends were 5 bases for V and 4 bases for J; bases not matched to a gene: 3. Germline loops: CDR1 LNHDA, CDR2 SQIVND (reference sequence). The CDR3 here is CASSRDRAYEQYF. DNA of the CDR3: TGTGCCAGTAGTCGGGACAGGGCGTACGAGCAGTACTTC.

The chain joins TRBV20-1 to TRBJ2-6, with D unclear. The CDR3 runs to 16 residues. V dropped 3 bases and J dropped 2 bases, with 14 bases sitting between them. Germline CDR1 reads DFQATT; CDR2 reads SNEGSKA (reference sequence). The CDR3 loop is CSASYIRVPGANVLTF. Here the CDR3 DNA reads TGCAGTGCTAGTTATATCCGGGTTCCTGGGGCCAACGTCCTGACTTTC.

This chain uses TRBV30 with TRBJ1-2, with 7 nucleotides matching TRBD1. The CDR3 is made up of 11 amino acids. The V gene end was trimmed by 3 bases and the J gene end by 13 bases; junction bases not matched to a gene: 8. Per germline, CDR1 GTSNPN and CDR2 SVGIG (reference sequence). CDR3 DNA: TGTGCCTGGAGGGGGGACAGCGTCCTCACCTTC. Amino acid sequence: CAWRGDSVLTF.

This clone was seen a single time. As DNA, the CDR3 is TGCGCCAGCAGCCAAGTGAACGGCAGGGGCGCATCACCCCTCCACTTT. This translates into CASSQVNGRGASPLHF. V usage is TRBV4-1 and J usage is TRBJ1-6; a possible D gene is TRBD1 (6 bases). Germline V lookup: CDR1 MGHRA, CDR2 YSYEKL. This CDR3 comprises 16 residues. V was clipped by 1 base and J by 10 bases, with 17 bases between them.

V gene TRBV24-1 combines with J gene TRBJ2-5; TRBD1 might be the D (7 bases). This CDR3 region has 15 residues. V shed 2 bases and J shed 3 bases, with 12 bases lying between them. Germline V CDR1 and CDR2: KGHDR, SFDVKD. The DNA of the CDR3 is TGTGCCACCAGTGATTCAGGGGGAGGAGAAGAGACCCAGTACTTC. Its translation is CATSDSGGGEETQYF.

The rearrangement links TRBV21-1 to TRBJ2-7; TRBD2 reflects the table's D call only, with no check against the DNA. TRBV21-1 is a pseudogene locus. This CDR3 spans 13 amino acids. Here the CDR3 reads CASWGGRGYEQYF. The CDR3 DNA is TGTGCCAGCTGGGGCGGGAGGGGATACGAGCAGTACTTC.

The chain is built from TRBV6-1 and TRBJ1-4, with D perhaps TRBD1 (6 bases). The V end was cut by 1 base, the J end by 2 bases, with 8 bases between. The CDR3 sequence is 15 residues long. CDR1 and CDR2 from the germline V gene are MNHNS and SASEGT. CDR3 nucleotide sequence: TGTGCCAGCAGTGAAGGGGGGCAGACTAATGAAAAACTGTTTTTT. It specifies CASSEGGQTNEKLFF.

In this sample, this clone turned up once. J is TRBJ1-2 and V is TRBV5-5; perhaps TRBD1 as D (5 bases). The CDR3 contains 15 residues. V lost 2 bases to trimming and J lost 0 bases, with 11 bases between them. CDR1 and CDR2 from the germline V gene are SGHKS and YYEKEE (reference sequence). Written as DNA, the CDR3 is TGTGCCAGCAGCTTTCGCACAGGAGCTAACTATGGCTACACCTTC. Residues: CASSFRTGANYGYTF. The full variable domain, completed using reference TRBV5-5 and TRBJ1-2, is DAGVTQSPTHLIKTRGQQVTLRCSPISGHKSVSWYQQVLGQGPQFIFQYYEKEERGRGNFPDRFSARQFPNYSSELNVNALLLGDSALYLCASSFRTGANYGYTFGSGTRLTVV.

This clone occurred a few times. The chain recombines TRBV19 with TRBJ2-7, with TRBD1 matching over 7 bases. Germline CDR1 and CDR2: LNHDA and SQIVND (reference sequence). V lost 5 bases to trimming and J lost 0 bases; unmatched junction nucleotides: 4. This CDR3 has 14 residues. CDR3 nucleotides: TGTGCCAGTAGTCCGGGGACAGCCTCCTACGAGCAGTACTTC. It yields the protein CASSPGTASYEQYF.

The rearrangement joins TRBV19 to TRBJ1-3; perhaps TRBD1 as D (5 bases). V was clipped by 7 bases and J by 2 bases, with 12 bases between them. The CDR3 consists of 14 residues. Germline CDR1 and CDR2: LNHDA and SQIVND (reference sequence). CDR3 coding DNA: TGTGCCAGTAAGGATTCGGGGGCTGGAAACACCATATATTTT. Translated: CASKDSGAGNTIYF. Combining the CDR3 with reference TRBV19 and TRBJ1-3 gives the whole variable domain DGGITQSPKYLFRKEGQNVTLSCEQNLNHDAMYWYRQDPGQGLRLIYYSQIVNDFQKGDIAEGYSVSREKKESFPLTVTSAQKNPTAFYLCASKDSGAGNTIYFGEGSWLTVV.